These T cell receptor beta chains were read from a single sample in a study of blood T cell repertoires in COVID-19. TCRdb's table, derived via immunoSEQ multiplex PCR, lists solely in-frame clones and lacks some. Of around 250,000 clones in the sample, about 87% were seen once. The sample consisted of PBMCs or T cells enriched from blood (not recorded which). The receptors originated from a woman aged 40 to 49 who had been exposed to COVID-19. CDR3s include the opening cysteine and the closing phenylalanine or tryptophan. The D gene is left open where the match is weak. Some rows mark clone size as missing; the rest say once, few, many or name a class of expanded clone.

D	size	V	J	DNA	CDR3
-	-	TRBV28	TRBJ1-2	TGTGCCAGCAGTTCCGCCGGGTCCCCGAGGATGGGCTACACCTTC	CASSSAGSPRMGYTF
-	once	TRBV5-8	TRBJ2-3	TGTGCCAGCAGCTTCCGCGGGATGGGCACAGATACGCAGTATTTT	CASSFRGMGTDTQYF
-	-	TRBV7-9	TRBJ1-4	TGTGCCAGCACCCTCGAGAGGGACAATAATGAAAAACTGTTTTTT	CASTLERDNNEKLFF
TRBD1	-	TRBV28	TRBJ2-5	TGTGCCAGCAGTTTTCGCGGCAGGGGGCAGGAGACCCAGTACTTC	CASSFRGRGQETQYF
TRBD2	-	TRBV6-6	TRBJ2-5	TGTGCCAGCAGTCTTTCCCTCTTAGCGGGGGGTAGGGAGACCCAGTACTTC	CASSLSLLAGGRETQYF
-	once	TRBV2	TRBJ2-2	TGTGCCAGCAGATGGACACAAAACACCGGGGAGCTGTTTTTT	CASRWTQNTGELFF
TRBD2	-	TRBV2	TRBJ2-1	TGTGCCAGCAGTGAACAGGGACTAGGGGTCAATGAGCAGTTCTTC	CASSEQGLGVNEQFF
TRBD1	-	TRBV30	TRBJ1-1	TGTGCCTGGAGTGTAGGGGGCACGGCGAACACTGAAGCTTTCTTT	CAWSVGGTANTEAFF
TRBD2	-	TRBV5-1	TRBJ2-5	TGCGCCAGCAGCCCCCGGACTAGCGGGGGGGCGGAGACCCAGTACTTC	CASSPRTSGGAETQYF
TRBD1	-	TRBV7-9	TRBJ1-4	TGTGCCAGCAGCTTAGAGACAGGGGGCGGCGGAAAACTGTTTTTT	CASSLETGGGGKLFF
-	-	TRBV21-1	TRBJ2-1	TGTGCCAGCAGCAAAGTGGCTTACTACAATGAGCAGTTCTTC	CASSKVAYYNEQFF
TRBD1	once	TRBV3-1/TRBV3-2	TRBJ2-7	TGTGCCAGCAGCATAGGGACAGGGCGCGCCTCCTACGAGCAGTACTTC	CASSIGTGRASYEQYF
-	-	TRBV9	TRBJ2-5	TGTGCCAGCAGCGTAGGGCAGGCCACTCAAGAGACCCAGTACTTC	CASSVGQATQETQYF
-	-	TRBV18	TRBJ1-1	TGTGCCAGCTCACCGCCCGACAGATCAAACACTGAAGCTTTCTTT	CASSPPDRSNTEAFF
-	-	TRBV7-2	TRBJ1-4	TGTGCCAGCACCCCAGCGGTCTCTAGGGAAAAACTGTTTTTT	CASTPAVSREKLFF
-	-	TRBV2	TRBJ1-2	TGTGCCAGCAGTGCTGCGCATACTAACTATGGCTACACCTTC	CASSAAHTNYGYTF
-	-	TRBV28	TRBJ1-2	TGTGCCAGCAGTCCCCCGGCGGGGGCCTATGGCTACACCTTC	CASSPPAGAYGYTF
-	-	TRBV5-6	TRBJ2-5	TGTGCCAGCAGCTCGGACAGACAAGAGACCCAGTACTTC	CASSSDRQETQYF
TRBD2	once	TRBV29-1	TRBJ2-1	TGCAGCGTTGATAGGGGACTAGCTATGATTAACAATGAGCAGTTCTTC	CSVDRGLAMINNEQFF
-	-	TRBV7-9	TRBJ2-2	TGTGCCAGCAGCCCAACTAGTACCGGGGAGCTGTTTTTT	CASSPTSTGELFF
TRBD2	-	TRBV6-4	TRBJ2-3	TGTGCCAGCAGTGACTCAGCGGGGGGGCCAGATACGCAGTATTTT	CASSDSAGGPDTQYF
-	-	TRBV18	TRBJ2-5	TGTGCCAGCTCACCATTCCTAGGCGTAAGGGAGACCCAGTACTTC	CASSPFLGVRETQYF
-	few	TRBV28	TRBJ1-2	TGTGCCAGCAGTTTCAATATCGGTAGTGTCGGCTACACCTTC	CASSFNIGSVGYTF
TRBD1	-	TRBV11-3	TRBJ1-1	TGTGCCAGCAGCTCGCCGGGACAGGTTGAAGCTTTCTTT	CASSSPGQVEAFF
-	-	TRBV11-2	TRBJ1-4	TGTGCCAGCAGCCTCGACATTGATGAAAAACTGTTTTTT	CASSLDIDEKLFF
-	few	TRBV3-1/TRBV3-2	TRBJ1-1	TGTGCCAGCAGCCAATTCCTTTCCAACACTGAAGCTTTCTTT	CASSQFLSNTEAFF
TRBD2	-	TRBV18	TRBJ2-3	TGTGCCAGCTCCGCCGCGGGAGGACTGAGCACAGATACGCAGTATTTT	CASSAAGGLSTDTQYF
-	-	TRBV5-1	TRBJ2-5	TGTGCCAGCAGCCAGGGGCAAGAGACCCAGTACTTC	CASSQGQETQYF
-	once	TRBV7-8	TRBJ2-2	TGTGCCAGCAGCTCCGACAGGACCACCGGGGAGCTGTTTTTT	CASSSDRTTGELFF
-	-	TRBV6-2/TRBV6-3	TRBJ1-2	TGTGCCAGCAGCCACAAGACTTCGGACGAGCGGTTCAATGGCTACACCTTC	CASSHKTSDERFNGYTF
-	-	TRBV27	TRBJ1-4	TGTGCCAGCACCACGGGGGGAGCATTGGGTGAAAAACTGTTTTTT	CASTTGGALGEKLFF
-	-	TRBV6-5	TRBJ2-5	TGTGCCAGCACCGAGCAAGAGACCCAGTACTTC	CASTEQETQYF
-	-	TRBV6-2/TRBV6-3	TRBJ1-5	TGTGCCAGCAGTTACTCAGGGGTAAGCCAGCCCCAGCATTTT	CASSYSGVSQPQHF
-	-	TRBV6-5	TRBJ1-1	TGTGCCAGCATTAAGTCCGGGGAGGCTGAAGCTTTCTTT	CASIKSGEAEAFF
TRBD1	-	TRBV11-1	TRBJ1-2	TGTGCCAGCAGCTTAGATTCCGGGACAGGCCATGGCTACACCTTC	CASSLDSGTGHGYTF
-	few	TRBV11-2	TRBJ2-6	TGTGCCAGCAGCTTAGATGGAGCCCCCGGGGCCAACGTCCTGACTTTC	CASSLDGAPGANVLTF
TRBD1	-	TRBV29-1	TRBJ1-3	TGCAGCGTCGAGCGCTACGGACAGGGGGACACCATATATTTT	CSVERYGQGDTIYF
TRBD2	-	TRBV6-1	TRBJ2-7	TGTGCCAGCAGTGAAAGAAGGACTAGCGGAGCCTACGAGCAGTACTTC	CASSERRTSGAYEQYF
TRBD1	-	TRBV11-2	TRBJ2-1	TGTGCCAGCAGCTTAGGACAGGGGGCAGATGAGCAGTTCTTC	CASSLGQGADEQFF
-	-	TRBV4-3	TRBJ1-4	TGCGCCAGCAGCCAAGATAGAGGCACTAATGAAAAACTGTTTTTT	CASSQDRGTNEKLFF
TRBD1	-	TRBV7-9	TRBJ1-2	TGTGCCAGCAGCCAGGACAGGGCGCTTTTTGACTATGGCTACACCTTC	CASSQDRALFDYGYTF
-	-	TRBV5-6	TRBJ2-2	TGTGCCAGCAGACTCACATTGGAGGCCGGGGAGCTGTTTTTT	CASRLTLEAGELFF